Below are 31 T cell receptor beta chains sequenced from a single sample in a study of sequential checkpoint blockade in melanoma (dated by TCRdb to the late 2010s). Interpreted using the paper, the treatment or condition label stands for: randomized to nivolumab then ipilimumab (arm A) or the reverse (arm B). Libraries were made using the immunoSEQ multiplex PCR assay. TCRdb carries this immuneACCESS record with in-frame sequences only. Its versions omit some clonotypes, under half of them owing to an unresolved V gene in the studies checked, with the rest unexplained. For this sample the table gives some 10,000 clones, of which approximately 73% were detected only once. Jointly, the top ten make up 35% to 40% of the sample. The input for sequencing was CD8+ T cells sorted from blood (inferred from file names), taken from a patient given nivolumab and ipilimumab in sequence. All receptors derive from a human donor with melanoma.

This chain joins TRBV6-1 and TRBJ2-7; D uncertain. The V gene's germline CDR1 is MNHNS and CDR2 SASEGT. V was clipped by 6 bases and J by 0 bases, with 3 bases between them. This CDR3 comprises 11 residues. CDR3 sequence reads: CASRYSYEQYF. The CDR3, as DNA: TGTGCCAGCAGGTACTCCTACGAGCAGTACTTC.

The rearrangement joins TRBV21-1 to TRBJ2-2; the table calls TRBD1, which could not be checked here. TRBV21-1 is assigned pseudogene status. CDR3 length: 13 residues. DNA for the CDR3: TGTGCCAGCAGCACGACAGGCCCCGGGGAGCTGTTTTTT. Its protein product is CASSTTGPGELFF.

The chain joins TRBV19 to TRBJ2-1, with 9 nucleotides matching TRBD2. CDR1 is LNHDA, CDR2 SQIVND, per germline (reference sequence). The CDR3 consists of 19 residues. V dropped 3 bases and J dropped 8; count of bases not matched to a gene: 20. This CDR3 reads CASSIPGTSYGVWSDEQFF. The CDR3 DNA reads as TGTGCCAGTAGTATTCCCGGGACTAGCTATGGGGTTTGGTCCGATGAGCAGTTCTTC.

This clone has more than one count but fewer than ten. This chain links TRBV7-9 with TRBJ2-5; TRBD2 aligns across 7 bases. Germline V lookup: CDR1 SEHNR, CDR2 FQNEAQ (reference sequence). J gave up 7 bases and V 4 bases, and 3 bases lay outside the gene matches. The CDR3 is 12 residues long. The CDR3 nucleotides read TGTGCCAGCAGCTGGGGGGGAGTGACCCAGTACTTC. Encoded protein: CASSWGGVTQYF.

CDR3 protein: CASRGTGGITHEQYF. Here the CDR3 DNA reads TGTGCCAGCAGAGGAACAGGGGGCATAACGCACGAGCAGTACTTC. The chain couples TRBV7-9 to TRBJ2-7; 9 bases line up with TRBD1. The germline V gene encodes CDR1 SEHNR and CDR2 FQNEAQ (reference sequence). V shed 6 bases, J shed 5 bases, and the junction held 11 bases outside the gene matches. CDR3 length: 15 amino acids.

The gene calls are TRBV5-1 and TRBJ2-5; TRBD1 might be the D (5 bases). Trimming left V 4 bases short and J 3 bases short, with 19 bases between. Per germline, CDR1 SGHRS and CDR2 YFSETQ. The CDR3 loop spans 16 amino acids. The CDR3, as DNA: TGCGCCAGCAGCCTCCCCCCCCAGGGTATTGAAGAGACCCAGTACTTC. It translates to CASSLPPQGIEETQYF.

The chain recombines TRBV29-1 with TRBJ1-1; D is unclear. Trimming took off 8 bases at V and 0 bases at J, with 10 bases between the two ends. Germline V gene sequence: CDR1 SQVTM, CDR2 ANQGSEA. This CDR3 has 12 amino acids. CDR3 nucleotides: TGCAGCCCCTTTGTTTTGAACACTGAAGCTTTCTTT. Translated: CSPFVLNTEAFF.

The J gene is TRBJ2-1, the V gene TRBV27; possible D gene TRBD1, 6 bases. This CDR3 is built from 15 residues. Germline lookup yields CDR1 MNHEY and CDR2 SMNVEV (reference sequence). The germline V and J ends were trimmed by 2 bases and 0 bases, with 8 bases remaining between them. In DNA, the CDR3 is TGTGCCAGCAGTTTAGGGGGCAACTCCTACAATGAGCAGTTCTTC. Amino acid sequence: CASSLGGNSYNEQFF.

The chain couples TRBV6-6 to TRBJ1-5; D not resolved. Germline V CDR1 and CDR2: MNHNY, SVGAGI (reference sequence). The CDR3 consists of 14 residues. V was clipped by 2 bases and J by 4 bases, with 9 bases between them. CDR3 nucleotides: TGTGCCAGCAGTTACACCAGGAATAATCAGCCCCAGCATTTT. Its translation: CASSYTRNNQPQHF.

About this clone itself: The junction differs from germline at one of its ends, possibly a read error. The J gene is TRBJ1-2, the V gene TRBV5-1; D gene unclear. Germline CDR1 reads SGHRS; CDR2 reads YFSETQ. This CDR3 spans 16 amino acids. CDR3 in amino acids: CASAVYKPGGYYSYTF. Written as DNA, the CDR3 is TGCGCCAGTGCAGTTTATAAGCCCGGAGGGTACTATAGCTACACCTTC.

The chain's CDR3 is CASRGIEAFF. The CDR3 nucleotides are TGTGCCAGCAGGGGCATTGAAGCTTTCTTT. The rearrangement links TRBV2 to TRBJ1-1; D gene unclear. CDR1 is SNHLY, CDR2 FYNNEI, per germline. Between the trimmed V and J ends, which lost 6 bases and 7 bases, there was a span of 6 bases. There are 10 residues in the CDR3.

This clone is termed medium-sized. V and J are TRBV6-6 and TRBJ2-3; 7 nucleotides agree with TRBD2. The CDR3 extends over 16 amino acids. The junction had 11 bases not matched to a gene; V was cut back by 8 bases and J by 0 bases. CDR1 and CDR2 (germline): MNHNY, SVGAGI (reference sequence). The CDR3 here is CASSRGGSPSTDTQYF. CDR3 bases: TGTGCCAGCTCTAGGGGCGGGAGCCCTAGCACAGATACGCAGTATTTT.

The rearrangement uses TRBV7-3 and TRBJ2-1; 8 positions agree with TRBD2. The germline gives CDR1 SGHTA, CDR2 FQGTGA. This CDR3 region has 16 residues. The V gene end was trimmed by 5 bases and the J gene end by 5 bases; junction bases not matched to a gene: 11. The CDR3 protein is CASSPYGGGMNNEQFF. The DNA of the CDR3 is TGTGCCAGCAGCCCCTACGGCGGGGGGATGAACAATGAGCAGTTCTTC.

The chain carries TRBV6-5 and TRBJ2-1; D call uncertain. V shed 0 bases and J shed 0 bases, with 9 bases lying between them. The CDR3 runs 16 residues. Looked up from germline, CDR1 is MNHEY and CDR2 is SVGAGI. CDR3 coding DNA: TGTGCCAGCAGTTACTCGTCGGGTAGCTCCTACAATGAGCAGTTCTTC. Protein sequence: CASSYSSGSSYNEQFF.

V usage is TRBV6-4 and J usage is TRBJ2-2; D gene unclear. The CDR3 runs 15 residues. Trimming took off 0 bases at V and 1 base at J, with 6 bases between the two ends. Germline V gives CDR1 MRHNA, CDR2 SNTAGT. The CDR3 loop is CASSDSTQNTGELFF. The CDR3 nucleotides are TGTGCCAGCAGTGACTCAACTCAGAACACCGGGGAGCTGTTTTTT.

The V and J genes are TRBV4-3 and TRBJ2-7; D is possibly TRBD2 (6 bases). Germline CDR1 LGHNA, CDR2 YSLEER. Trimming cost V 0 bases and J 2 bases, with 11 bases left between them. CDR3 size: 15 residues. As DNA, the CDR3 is TGCGCCAGCAGCCAAGAAGGAGCGGGCACCTACGAGCAGTACTTC. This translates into CASSQEGAGTYEQYF.

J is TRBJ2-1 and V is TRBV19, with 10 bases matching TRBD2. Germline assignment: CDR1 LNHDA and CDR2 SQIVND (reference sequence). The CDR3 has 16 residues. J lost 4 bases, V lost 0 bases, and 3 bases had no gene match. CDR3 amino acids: CASSIEGTSVYNEQFF. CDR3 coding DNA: TGTGCCAGTAGTATAGAGGGGACTAGCGTTTACAATGAGCAGTTCTTC.

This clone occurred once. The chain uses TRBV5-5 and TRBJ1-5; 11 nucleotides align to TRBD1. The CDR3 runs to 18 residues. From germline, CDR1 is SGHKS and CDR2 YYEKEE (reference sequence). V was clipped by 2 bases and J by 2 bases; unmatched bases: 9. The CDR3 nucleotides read TGTGCCAGCAGCTTTCATGGACAGGGGGCGGTGGGCAATCAGCCCCAGCATTTT. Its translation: CASSFHGQGAVGNQPQHF.

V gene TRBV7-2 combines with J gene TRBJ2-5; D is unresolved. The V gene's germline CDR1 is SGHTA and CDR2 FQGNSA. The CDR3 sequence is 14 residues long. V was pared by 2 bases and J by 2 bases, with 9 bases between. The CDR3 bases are TGTGCCAGCAGCTTAAGCGACGGACAAGAGACCCAGTACTTC. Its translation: CASSLSDGQETQYF.

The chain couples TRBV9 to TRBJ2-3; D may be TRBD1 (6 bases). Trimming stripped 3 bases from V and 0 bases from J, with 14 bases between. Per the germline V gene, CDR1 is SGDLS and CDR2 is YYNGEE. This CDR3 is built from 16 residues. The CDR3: CASSGLTGISTDTQYF. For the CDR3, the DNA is TGTGCCAGCAGCGGATTGACAGGTATTAGCACAGATACGCAGTATTTT.

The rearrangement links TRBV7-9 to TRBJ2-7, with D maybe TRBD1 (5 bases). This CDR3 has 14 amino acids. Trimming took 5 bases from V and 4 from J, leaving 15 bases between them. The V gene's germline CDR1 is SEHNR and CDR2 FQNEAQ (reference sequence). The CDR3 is CASSPGINPYEQYF. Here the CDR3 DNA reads TGTGCCAGCAGCCCAGGGATCAACCCTTACGAGCAGTACTTC. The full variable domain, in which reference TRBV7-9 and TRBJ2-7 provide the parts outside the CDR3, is DTGVSQNPRHKITKRGQNVTFRCDPISEHNRLYWYRQTLGQGPEFLTYFQNEAQLEKSRLLSDRFSAERPKGSFSTLEIQRTEQGDSAMYLCASSPGINPYEQYFGPGTRLTVT.

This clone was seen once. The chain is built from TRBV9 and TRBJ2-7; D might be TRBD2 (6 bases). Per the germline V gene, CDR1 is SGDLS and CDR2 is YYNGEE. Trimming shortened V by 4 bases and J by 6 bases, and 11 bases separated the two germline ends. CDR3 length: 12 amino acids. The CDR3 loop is CASSPFSGEQYF. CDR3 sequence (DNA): TGTGCCAGCAGCCCTTTTAGCGGCGAGCAGTACTTC. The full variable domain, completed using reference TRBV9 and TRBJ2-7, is DSGVTQTPKHLITATGQRVTLRCSPRSGDLSVYWYQQSLDQGLQFLIQYYNGEERAKGNILERFSAQQFPDLHSELNLSSLELGDSALYFCASSPFSGEQYFGPGTRLTVT.

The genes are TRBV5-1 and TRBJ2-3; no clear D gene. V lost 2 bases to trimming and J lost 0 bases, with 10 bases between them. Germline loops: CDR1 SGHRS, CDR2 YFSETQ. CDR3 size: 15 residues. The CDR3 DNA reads TGCGCCAGCAGCTTTGGAGCGTTTAGCACAGATACGCAGTATTTT. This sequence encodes CASSFGAFSTDTQYF.

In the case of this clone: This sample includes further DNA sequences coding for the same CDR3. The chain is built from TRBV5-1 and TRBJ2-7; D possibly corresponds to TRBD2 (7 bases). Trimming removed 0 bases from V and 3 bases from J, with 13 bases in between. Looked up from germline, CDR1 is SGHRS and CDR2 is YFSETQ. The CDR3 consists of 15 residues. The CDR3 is CASSLVGGTNYEQYF. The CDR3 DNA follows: TGCGCCAGCAGCTTGGTCGGGGGGACAAACTACGAGCAGTACTTC. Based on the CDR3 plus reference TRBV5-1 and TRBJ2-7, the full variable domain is KAGVTQTPRYLIKTRGQQVTLSCSPISGHRSVSWYQQTPGQGLQFLFEYFSETQRNKGNFPGRFSGRQFSNSRSEMNVSTLELGDSALYLCASSLVGGTNYEQYFGPGTRLTVT.

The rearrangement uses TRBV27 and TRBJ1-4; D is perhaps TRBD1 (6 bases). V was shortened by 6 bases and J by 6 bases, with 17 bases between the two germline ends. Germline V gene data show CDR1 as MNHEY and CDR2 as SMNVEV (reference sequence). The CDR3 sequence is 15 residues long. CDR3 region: CASSPSRRGHEKLFF. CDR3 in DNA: TGTGCCAGCAGCCCCTCAAGGCGGGGGCATGAAAAACTGTTTTTT.

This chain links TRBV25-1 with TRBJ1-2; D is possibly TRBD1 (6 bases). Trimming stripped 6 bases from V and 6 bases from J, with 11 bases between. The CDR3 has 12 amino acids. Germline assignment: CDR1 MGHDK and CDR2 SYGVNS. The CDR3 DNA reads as TGTGCCAGCAGCCCACAGGGTGATGGCTACACCTTC. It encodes CASSPQGDGYTF.

The CDR3 reads CASSSSRIQETQYF. The CDR3 coding sequence is TGTGCCAGCAGCTCTTCTAGGATCCAAGAGACCCAGTACTTC. This chain connects TRBV21-1 to TRBJ2-5; the table's D call, TRBD2, was not checked against the DNA. TRBV21-1 is marked as a pseudogene. The CDR3 loop spans 14 amino acids.

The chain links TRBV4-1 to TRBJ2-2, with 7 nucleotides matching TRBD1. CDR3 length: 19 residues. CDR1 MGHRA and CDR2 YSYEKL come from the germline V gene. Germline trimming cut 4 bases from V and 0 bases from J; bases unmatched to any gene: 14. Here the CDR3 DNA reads TGCGCCAGCAGCCTCGACTTTACAGGGGCCGACGCGAACACCGGGGAGCTGTTTTTT. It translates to CASSLDFTGADANTGELFF.

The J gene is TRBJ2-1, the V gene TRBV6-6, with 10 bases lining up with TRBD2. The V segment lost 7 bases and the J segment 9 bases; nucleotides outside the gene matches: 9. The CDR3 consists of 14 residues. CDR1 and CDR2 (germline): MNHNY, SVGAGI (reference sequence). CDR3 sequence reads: CASMITSGDGEQFF. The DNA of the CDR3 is TGTGCCAGCATGATCACTAGCGGGGACGGTGAGCAGTTCTTC.

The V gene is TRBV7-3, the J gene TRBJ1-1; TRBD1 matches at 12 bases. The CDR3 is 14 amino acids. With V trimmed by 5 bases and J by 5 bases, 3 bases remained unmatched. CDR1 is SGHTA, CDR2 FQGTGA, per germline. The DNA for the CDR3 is TGTGCCAGCAGCATGGGACAGGGGGCTACTGAAGCTTTCTTT. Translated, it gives CASSMGQGATEAFF.

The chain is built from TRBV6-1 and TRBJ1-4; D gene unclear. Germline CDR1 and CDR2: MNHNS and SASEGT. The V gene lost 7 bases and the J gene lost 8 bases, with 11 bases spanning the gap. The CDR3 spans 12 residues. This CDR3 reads CASILSGEKLFF. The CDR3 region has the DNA TGTGCCAGCATTCTATCGGGAGAAAAACTGTTTTTT.